Listed below are T cell receptor beta chains from one sample, sequenced in a study of T cells after somatic rescue of genetic block. Assay used: immunoSEQ multiplex PCR; TCRdb lists only in-frame clones, some missing. The table lists tens of thousands of clones, about 87% of them singletons. Material for sequencing was peripheral blood mononuclear cells (PBMCs). Receptors originate from a woman under 30. The CDR3 runs from the conserved cysteine through the conserved F or W. The D gene is left open where the match is weak. Size is stated for part of the rows, as once, few or many counts, or as a class when the clone is expanded.

V	D	size	J	DNA	CDR3
TRBV19	NA	once	TRBJ1-5	TGTGCCAGTAGTATTGGGGAGGGGCGGTTTACAGGGAATCAGCCCCAGCATTTT	CASSIGEGRFTGNQPQHF
TRBV7-9	NA	few	TRBJ2-7	TGTGCCAGCTCTCTCTCTCCGGGAGAGCAGTACTTC	CASSLSPGEQYF
TRBV11-3	NA	many	TRBJ2-1	TGTGCCAGCAGTTTAGGACCCTACAATGAGCAGTTCTTC	CASSLGPYNEQFF
TRBV7-9	TRBD2	NA	TRBJ2-5	TGTGCCAGCAGCCCCGCGGGAGGGCCTCTGGGGGAGACCCAGTACTTC	CASSPAGGPLGETQYF
TRBV29-1	NA	NA	TRBJ1-2	TGCAGCGTAGTATGGCAGGTGGGAGGCTACACCTTC	CSVVWQVGGYTF
TRBV4-1	NA	NA	TRBJ1-1	TGCGCCAGCAGCCAAGGTTGGGGGGACGGCACTGAAGCTTTCTTT	CASSQGWGDGTEAFF
TRBV19	NA	NA	TRBJ1-1	TGTGCCAGTAGTCCCTACCACGGTACCATGAACACTGAAGCTTTCTTT	CASSPYHGTMNTEAFF
TRBV28	TRBD2	NA	TRBJ2-1	TGTGCCAGCTGGAGTACTAGCGGGAAGTTCTTC	CASWSTSGKFF
TRBV28	NA	NA	TRBJ2-3	TGTGCCAGCAGTCGAATAGTGACTAGCACAGATACGCAGTATTTT	CASSRIVTSTDTQYF
TRBV15	TRBD1	NA	TRBJ1-6	TGTGCCACCAGCTCATGGACAGGGAACAATTCACCCCTCCACTTT	CATSSWTGNNSPLHF
TRBV5-6	NA	NA	TRBJ2-2	TGTGCCAGCAGCTGGAATTCACGGGAGCTGTTTTTT	CASSWNSRELFF
TRBV27	TRBD2	NA	TRBJ2-7	TGTGCCAGCAGTTTGTCGCGGGAGGGGCGCGAGCAGTACTTC	CASSLSREGREQYF
TRBV4-2	TRBD2	NA	TRBJ2-5	TGTGCCAGCAGCCAAGAAGGTCGACTAGCGGGAGCGCCCGAGACCCAGTACTTC	CASSQEGRLAGAPETQYF
TRBV29-1	TRBD2	once	TRBJ2-1	TGCAGCGTTGAAGGACTAGCGGGAGGGTTCGAACGATACAATGAGCAGTTCTTC	CSVEGLAGGFERYNEQFF
TRBV7-3	NA	NA	TRBJ2-3	TGTGCCAGCAGCTTAGTGGGGGGACACGGTACGCAGTATTTT	CASSLVGGHGTQYF
TRBV18	TRBD2	NA	TRBJ2-7	TGTGCCAGCTCCCGGGGGGGCCCGACCTACGAGCAGTACTTC	CASSRGGPTYEQYF
TRBV6-5	TRBD2	once	TRBJ2-3	TGTGCCAGCAGTTTAGCGGGAGTGGGCACAGATACGCAGTATTTT	CASSLAGVGTDTQYF
TRBV18	NA	NA	TRBJ2-1	TGTGCCAGCTCACCGGACACCTTCTACAATGAGCAGTTCTTC	CASSPDTFYNEQFF
TRBV4-2	NA	NA	TRBJ2-2	TGTGCCAGCAGCCAACGGGCGCGTAGAGGGAGGTCCTCCTCGAACACCGGGGAGCTGTTTTTT	CASSQRARRGRSSSNTGELFF
TRBV6-1	TRBD1	NA	TRBJ1-5	TGTGCCAGCAGTGTTTACAGGGGGGAAAATCAGCCCCAGCATTTT	CASSVYRGENQPQHF
TRBV18	NA	NA	TRBJ1-1	TGTGCCAGCTCACCACCGGGGGGCCTGAACACTGAAGCTTTCTTT	CASSPPGGLNTEAFF
TRBV10-3	NA	NA	TRBJ2-5	TGTGCCATCAGTGCCCGGATGGAGCAGTACTTC	CAISARMEQYF
TRBV20-1	NA	NA	TRBJ1-4	TGCAGTGCTACGAACCCGGGAAAACTGTTTTTT	CSATNPGKLFF
TRBV5-6	NA	few	TRBJ1-5	TGTGCCAGCAGCTCTGGGCGGGGTAGTCAGCCCCAGCATTTT	CASSSGRGSQPQHF
TRBV5-1	TRBD2	NA	TRBJ2-1	TGCGCCAGCAGCTTGGTTTCACGCGGGAGCTTCGATGAGCAGTTCTTC	CASSLVSRGSFDEQFF
TRBV28	NA	NA	TRBJ2-2	TGTGCCAGCAGTCGATCAGGGTCGAACACCGGGGAGCTGTTTTTT	CASSRSGSNTGELFF
TRBV5-1	NA	NA	TRBJ1-3	TGCGCCAGTAAGGAACAGGTCAACTCTGGAAACACCATATATTTT	CASKEQVNSGNTIYF
TRBV28	TRBD2	NA	TRBJ2-2	TGTGCCAGCAGGAAAGCGGGAGGGCTGGTCGGGGAGCTGTTTTTT	CASRKAGGLVGELFF
TRBV19	NA	NA	TRBJ1-2	TGTGCCAGTAGTATAGGTGGACTAAATGGCTACACCTTC	CASSIGGLNGYTF
TRBV9	TRBD2	once	TRBJ2-3	TGTGCCAGCAGCGTTAGCGGGAGGGCCCCAGATACGCAGTATTTT	CASSVSGRAPDTQYF
TRBV2	TRBD1	NA	TRBJ1-4	TGTGCCAGCAGTGTATTGGGTGGACAGGTCTGGGATGAAAAACTGTTTTTT	CASSVLGGQVWDEKLFF
TRBV21-1	NA	many	TRBJ2-1	TGTGCCAGCAGCAAAGGAGGGACTAGCGGGAGGGCCTCCTACAATGAGCAGTTCTTC	CASSKGGTSGRASYNEQFF
TRBV6-1	NA	NA	TRBJ1-1	TGTGCCAGCAGCCCGATAGTTGGGGGCGGATGGGCTTTCTTT	CASSPIVGGGWAFF
TRBV7-6	NA	NA	TRBJ1-5	TGTGCCAGCAGCCTTCAGGGGACCTTGGGGCAGCCCCAGCATTTT	CASSLQGTLGQPQHF
TRBV10-3	TRBD2	NA	TRBJ2-1	TGTGCCATCAGTTTCAAGCGGGAGTTATACAATGAGCAGTTCTTC	CAISFKRELYNEQFF
TRBV6-1	NA	NA	TRBJ2-3	TGTGCCAGCGGTAGCGCTTCCGCCACAGATACGCAGTATTTT	CASGSASATDTQYF
TRBV2	NA	NA	TRBJ1-1	TGTGCCAGCCCAGGGGAGGCGAACACTGAAGCTTTCTTT	CASPGEANTEAFF
TRBV14	NA	NA	TRBJ2-1	TGTGCCAGCAGCCAAGATAGAAGGGGGGGGAAGTTCTTC	CASSQDRRGGKFF
TRBV5-1	NA	NA	TRBJ2-1	TGCGCCAGCAGCTTGGAGGCGTTTCTCAATGAGCAGTTCTTC	CASSLEAFLNEQFF
TRBV2	NA	NA	TRBJ1-4	TGTGCCAGCAGTGAACTCGGTGGAGGGTGGGATGAAAAACTGTTTTTT	CASSELGGGWDEKLFF
TRBV5-4	NA	NA	TRBJ1-1	TGTGCCAGCAGCCCACGGCCGGCGAACACTGAAGCTTTCTTT	CASSPRPANTEAFF
TRBV19	TRBD2	NA	TRBJ2-7	TGTGCCAGTAGTATTGGGACTAGCTTCAAGCAGTACTTC	CASSIGTSFKQYF
TRBV7-2	TRBD2	few	TRBJ2-5	TGTGCCAGCAGCCCCCGAATGGCGGGAGGGCCAGGGGAGACCCAGTACTTC	CASSPRMAGGPGETQYF
TRBV6-4	TRBD1	NA	TRBJ2-3	TGTGCCAGCAGTGACGGGGACAGGGCCACAGATACGCAGTATTTT	CASSDGDRATDTQYF
TRBV18	TRBD1	NA	TRBJ2-7	TGTGCCAGCTCAGCGGACAGGGGCTTAGGCGAGCAGTACTTC	CASSADRGLGEQYF
TRBV19	NA	NA	TRBJ1-1	TGTGCCACCCTAGGGGAGGGGAACACTGAAGCTTTCTTT	CATLGEGNTEAFF
TRBV6-4	NA	NA	TRBJ2-1	TGTGCCAGCAGTGACGGGAGCTCCTACAATGAGCAGTTCTTC	CASSDGSSYNEQFF
TRBV27	TRBD1	NA	TRBJ1-5	TGTGCCAGCAGAGCCGGGACAGGGGGCGTCGGAAATCAGCCCCAGCATTTT	CASRAGTGGVGNQPQHF
TRBV28	TRBD1	NA	TRBJ1-5	TGTGCCTCCCGGGACAGGGGCTTCAATCAGCCCCAGCATTTT	CASRDRGFNQPQHF
TRBV2	TRBD1	NA	TRBJ2-5	TGTGCCAGCAGGGACAGGGGGTCAGAGACCCAGTACTTC	CASRDRGSETQYF
TRBV10-2	NA	once	TRBJ2-7	TGCGCCAGCAGTGAGGGACACCCGAGCTCCTACGAGCAGTACTTC	CASSEGHPSSYEQYF
TRBV28	NA	NA	TRBJ2-1	TGTGCCAGCAGTTTCCCGGGAGTTGATGAGCAGTTCTTC	CASSFPGVDEQFF